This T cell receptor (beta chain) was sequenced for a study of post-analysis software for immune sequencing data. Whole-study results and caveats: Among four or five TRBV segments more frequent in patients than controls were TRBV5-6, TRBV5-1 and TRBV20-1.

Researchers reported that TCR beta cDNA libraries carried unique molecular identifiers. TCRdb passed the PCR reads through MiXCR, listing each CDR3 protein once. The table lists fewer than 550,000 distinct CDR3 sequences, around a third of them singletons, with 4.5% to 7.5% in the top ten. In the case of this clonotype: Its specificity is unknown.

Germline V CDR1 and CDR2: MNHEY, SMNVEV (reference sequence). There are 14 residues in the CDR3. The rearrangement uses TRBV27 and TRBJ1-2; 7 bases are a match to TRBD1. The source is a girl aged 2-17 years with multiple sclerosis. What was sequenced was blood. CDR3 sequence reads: CAHAPGQSNYGYTF. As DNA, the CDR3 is TGTGCGCACGCACCGGGACAGTCTAACTATGGCTACACCTTC.